These 9 T cell receptor beta chains share one sample of origin, sequenced in a study of cytotoxic CD8 clonotypes in ibrutinib-treated CLL. TCRdb's table, derived via immunoSEQ multiplex PCR, lists solely in-frame clones and lacks some. The sample lists about 160,000 clones, roughly 80% occurring once. The starting material was PBMCs, obtained after 24 months of ibrutinib treatment. These receptors were taken from a human donor with chronic lymphocytic leukemia.

The chain employs TRBV7-8 and TRBJ1-5; no clear D. With 7 bases removed from V and 1 base from J, the gap between germline ends came to 14 bases. The CDR3 spans 15 residues. Germline V lookup: CDR1 SGHVS, CDR2 FQNEAQ. The CDR3 DNA is TGTGCCAGCAACTCTAATATCGGCAGCAATCAGCCCCAGCATTTT. As protein: CASNSNIGSNQPQHF.

This chain uses TRBV6-5 with TRBJ1-5, with D uncertain. Between the trimmed V and J ends, which lost 6 bases and 1 base, there was a span of 13 bases. Per germline, CDR1 MNHEY and CDR2 SVGAGI. The CDR3 is 15 residues long. The CDR3 here is CASRPTAGSNQPQHF. CDR3 bases: TGTGCCAGCAGACCTACGGCGGGGAGCAATCAGCCCCAGCATTTT.

CDR3: CASSPRKAGGQQETQYF. The CDR3 coding sequence is TGTGCCAGCTCACCTCGGAAAGCGGGGGGTCAACAAGAGACCCAGTACTTC. The gene calls are TRBV18 and TRBJ2-5, with TRBD2 matching over 9 bases. Germline V gene sequence: CDR1 KGHSH, CDR2 LQKENI. The V gene end was trimmed by 3 bases and the J gene end by 2 bases; junction bases not matched to a gene: 10. CDR3 length: 17 residues.

The V call is TRBV2, the J call TRBJ2-7; D call uncertain. The length of the CDR3 is 16 residues. Looked up from germline, CDR1 is SNHLY and CDR2 is FYNNEI. Deletions cut 2 bases from V and 6 bases from J, with 20 bases between. The CDR3 loop reads CASSEISDRPASEQYF. Written as DNA, the CDR3 is TGTGCCAGCAGTGAAATTTCTGACCGGCCAGCCTCCGAGCAGTACTTC.

This clone was detected only once. The genes are TRBV7-8 and TRBJ2-3; D is uncertain. CDR1 is SGHVS and CDR2 is FQNEAQ in the germline V gene. Deletions cut 5 bases from V and 4 bases from J, with 31 bases between. CDR3 length equals 20 residues. CDR3 DNA: TGTGCCAGCAGCCCGGGCCGAAGCGATGATAGAGGTTTCGAGCCAGATACGCAGTATTTT. The encoded protein is CASSPGRSDDRGFEPDTQYF.

The V gene is TRBV6-4, the J gene TRBJ1-1, with a possible D match to TRBD1 (6 bases). Between the trimmed V and J ends, which lost 6 bases and 1 base, there was a span of 21 bases. CDR1 and CDR2 from the germline V gene are MRHNA and SNTAGT. CDR3 length equals 17 residues. The CDR3: CASSPGVEQGRNTEAFF. In nucleotides, the CDR3 is TGTGCCAGCAGCCCAGGGGTTGAACAGGGTCGGAACACTGAAGCTTTCTTT.

The CDR3 loop is CAWRGESHGQYF. In DNA form, the CDR3 reads TGTGCCTGGAGAGGGGAATCTCATGGGCAGTACTTC. V usage is TRBV30 and J usage is TRBJ2-7, with TRBD1 as a possible D gene (5 bases). The CDR3 is 12 residues long. V lost 3 bases, J lost 9 bases, and 15 bases lay in between. Germline V gene sequence: CDR1 GTSNPN, CDR2 SVGIG (reference sequence).

The genes are TRBV2 and TRBJ2-7; D ambiguous. The CDR3 spans 11 residues. Germline V gene sequence: CDR1 SNHLY, CDR2 FYNNEI. Trimming cost V 7 bases and J 3 bases, with 7 bases left between them. The CDR3 DNA reads TGTGCCAGCACTCCCGGCTACGAGCAGTACTTC. This encodes CASTPGYEQYF.

The sample holds one count of this clone. The chain links TRBV2 to TRBJ2-7; 7 nucleotides align to TRBD1. The germline gives CDR1 SNHLY, CDR2 FYNNEI. V was pared by 6 bases and J by 0 bases, with 5 bases of the junction left unmatched. CDR3 length: 14 residues. CDR3 nucleotides: TGTGCCAGCAGGGCGACAGGGAACTCCTACGAGCAGTACTTC. Protein product: CASRATGNSYEQYF.